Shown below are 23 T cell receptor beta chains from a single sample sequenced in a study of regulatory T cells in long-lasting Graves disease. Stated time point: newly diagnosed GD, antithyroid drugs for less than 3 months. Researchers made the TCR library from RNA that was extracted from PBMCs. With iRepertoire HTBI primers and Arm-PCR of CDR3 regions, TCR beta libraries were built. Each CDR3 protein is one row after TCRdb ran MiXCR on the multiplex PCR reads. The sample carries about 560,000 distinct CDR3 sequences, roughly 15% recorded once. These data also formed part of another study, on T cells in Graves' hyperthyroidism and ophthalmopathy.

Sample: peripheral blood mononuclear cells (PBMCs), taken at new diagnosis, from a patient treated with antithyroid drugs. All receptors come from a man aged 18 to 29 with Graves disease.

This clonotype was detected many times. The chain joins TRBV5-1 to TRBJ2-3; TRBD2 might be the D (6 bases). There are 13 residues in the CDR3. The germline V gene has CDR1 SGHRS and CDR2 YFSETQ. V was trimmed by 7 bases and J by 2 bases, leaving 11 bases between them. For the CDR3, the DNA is TGCGCCAGCTGGGCTAGCGTCACAGATACGCAGTATTTT. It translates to CASWASVTDTQYF.

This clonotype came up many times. The CDR3 DNA reads as TGTGCCTGGAGTCTTTCCGCGGGTGTGCTATACTTC. As protein: CAWSLSAGVLYF. This sequence joins TRBV30 and TRBJ2-7; possibly TRBD2 for D (5 bases). V dropped 2 bases and J dropped 13 bases, with 18 bases sitting between them. The CDR3 covers 12 residues. Germline values: CDR1 GTSNPN, CDR2 SVGIG (reference sequence).

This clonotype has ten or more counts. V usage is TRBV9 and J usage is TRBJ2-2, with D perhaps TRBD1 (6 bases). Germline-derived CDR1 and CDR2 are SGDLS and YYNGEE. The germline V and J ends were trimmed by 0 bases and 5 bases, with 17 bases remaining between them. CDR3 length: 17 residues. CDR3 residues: CASSVGWGTRGTGELFF. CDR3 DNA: TGTGCCAGCAGCGTAGGGTGGGGGACACGAGGGACCGGGGAGCTGTTTTTT.

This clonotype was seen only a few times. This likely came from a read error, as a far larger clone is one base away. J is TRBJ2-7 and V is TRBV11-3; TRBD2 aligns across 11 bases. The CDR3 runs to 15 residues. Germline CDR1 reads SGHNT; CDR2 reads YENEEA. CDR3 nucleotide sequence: TGTGCCAGCAGCCCTGCTGGGACTAGCGGTTACGGGCAGTACTTC. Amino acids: CASSPAGTSGYGQYF.

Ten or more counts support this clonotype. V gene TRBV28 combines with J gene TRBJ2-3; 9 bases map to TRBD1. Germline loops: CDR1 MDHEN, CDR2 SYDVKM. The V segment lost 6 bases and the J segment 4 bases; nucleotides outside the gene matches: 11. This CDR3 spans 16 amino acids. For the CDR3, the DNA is TGTGCCAGCAGGGGGATCGGACAGGGGTGGGCAGATACGCAGTATTTT. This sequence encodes CASRGIGQGWADTQYF.

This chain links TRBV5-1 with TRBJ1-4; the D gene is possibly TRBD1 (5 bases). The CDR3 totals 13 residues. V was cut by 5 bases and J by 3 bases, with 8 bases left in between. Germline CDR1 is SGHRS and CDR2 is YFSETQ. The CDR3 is CASRGLANEKLFF. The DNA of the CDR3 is TGCGCCAGCAGGGGGCTAGCTAATGAAAAACTGTTTTTT.

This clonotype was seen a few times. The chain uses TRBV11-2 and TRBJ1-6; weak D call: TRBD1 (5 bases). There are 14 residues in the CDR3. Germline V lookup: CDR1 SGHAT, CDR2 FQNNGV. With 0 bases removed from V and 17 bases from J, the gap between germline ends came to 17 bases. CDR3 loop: CASSLDSVRVLVHF. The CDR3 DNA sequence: TGTGCCAGCAGCTTAGATTCGGTCAGGGTTCTGGTCCACTTT.

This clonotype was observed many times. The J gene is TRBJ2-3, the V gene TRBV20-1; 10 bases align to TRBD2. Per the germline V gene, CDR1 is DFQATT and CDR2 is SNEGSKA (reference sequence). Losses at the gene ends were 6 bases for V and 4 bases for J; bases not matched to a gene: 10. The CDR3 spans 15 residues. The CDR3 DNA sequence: TGCAGTGCCAGTCCGGCTAGCGGGAGTTCAGATACGCAGTATTTT. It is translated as CSASPASGSSDTQYF.

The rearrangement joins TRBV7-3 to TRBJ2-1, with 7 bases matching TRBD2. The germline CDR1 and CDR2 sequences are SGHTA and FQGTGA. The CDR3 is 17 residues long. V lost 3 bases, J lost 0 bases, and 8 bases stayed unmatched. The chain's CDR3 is CASSLKGLGVSYNEQFF. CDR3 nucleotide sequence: TGTGCCAGCAGCTTGAAAGGACTAGGGGTCTCCTACAATGAGCAGTTCTTC.

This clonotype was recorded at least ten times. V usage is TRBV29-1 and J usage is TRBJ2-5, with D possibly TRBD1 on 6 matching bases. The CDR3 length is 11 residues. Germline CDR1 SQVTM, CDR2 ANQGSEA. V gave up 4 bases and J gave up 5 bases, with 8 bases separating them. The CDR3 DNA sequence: TGCAGCGTTGCTCAGGGGGAGACCCAGTACTTC. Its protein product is CSVAQGETQYF.

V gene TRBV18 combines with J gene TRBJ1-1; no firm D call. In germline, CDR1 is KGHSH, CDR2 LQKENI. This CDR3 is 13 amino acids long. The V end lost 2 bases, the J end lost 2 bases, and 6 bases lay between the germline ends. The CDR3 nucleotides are TGTGCCAGCTCACCAGGGATCAACACTGAAGCTTTCTTT. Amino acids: CASSPGINTEAFF.

The CDR3: CASSQLSSGRSYEQYF. CDR3 DNA: TGCGCCAGCAGCCAACTCTCTAGCGGGCGCTCCTACGAGCAGTACTTC. The chain links TRBV4-1 to TRBJ2-7; 8 bases match TRBD2. With V trimmed by 2 bases and J by 0 bases, 6 bases remained unmatched. There are 16 residues in the CDR3. Germline values: CDR1 MGHRA, CDR2 YSYEKL.

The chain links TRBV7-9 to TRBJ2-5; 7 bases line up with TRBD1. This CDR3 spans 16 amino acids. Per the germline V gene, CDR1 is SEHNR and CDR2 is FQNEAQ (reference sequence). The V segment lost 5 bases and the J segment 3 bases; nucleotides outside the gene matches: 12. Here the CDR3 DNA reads TGTGCCAGCAGCCTGGCCGCGACAGGGAATAAAGAGACCCAGTACTTC. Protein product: CASSLAATGNKETQYF.

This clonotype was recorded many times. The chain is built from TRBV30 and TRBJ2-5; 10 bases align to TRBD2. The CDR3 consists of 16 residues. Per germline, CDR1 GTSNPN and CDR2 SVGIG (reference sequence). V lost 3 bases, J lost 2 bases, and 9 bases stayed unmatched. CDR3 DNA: TGTGCCTGGAGGTATCCTAGCGGGAGTGGGCAAGAGACCCAGTACTTC. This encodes CAWRYPSGSGQETQYF.

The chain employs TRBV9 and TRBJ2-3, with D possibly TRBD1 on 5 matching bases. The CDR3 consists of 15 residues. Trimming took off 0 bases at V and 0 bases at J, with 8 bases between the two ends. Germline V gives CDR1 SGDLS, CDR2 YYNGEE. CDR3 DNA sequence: TGTGCCAGCAGCGTAGTAGGGGCTAGCACAGATACGCAGTATTTT. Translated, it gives CASSVVGASTDTQYF.

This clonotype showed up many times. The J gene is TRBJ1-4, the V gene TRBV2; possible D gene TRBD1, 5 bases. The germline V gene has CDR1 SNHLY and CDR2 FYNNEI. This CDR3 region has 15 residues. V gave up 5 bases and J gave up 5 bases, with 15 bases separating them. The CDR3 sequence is CASSFNGRGNEKLFF. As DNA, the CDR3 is TGTGCCAGCAGTTTTAATGGACGGGGGAATGAAAAACTGTTTTTT.

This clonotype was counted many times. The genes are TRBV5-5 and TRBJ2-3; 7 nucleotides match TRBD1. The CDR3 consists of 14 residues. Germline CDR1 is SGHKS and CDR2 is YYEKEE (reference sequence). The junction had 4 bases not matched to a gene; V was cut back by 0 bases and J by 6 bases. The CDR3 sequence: CASSLAGTEDTQYF. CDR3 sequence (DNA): TGTGCCAGCAGCTTGGCCGGGACAGAGGATACGCAGTATTTT. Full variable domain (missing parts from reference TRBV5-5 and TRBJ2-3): DAGVTQSPTHLIKTRGQQVTLRCSPISGHKSVSWYQQVLGQGPQFIFQYYEKEERGRGNFPDRFSARQFPNYSSELNVNALLLGDSALYLCASSLAGTEDTQYFGPGTRLTVL.

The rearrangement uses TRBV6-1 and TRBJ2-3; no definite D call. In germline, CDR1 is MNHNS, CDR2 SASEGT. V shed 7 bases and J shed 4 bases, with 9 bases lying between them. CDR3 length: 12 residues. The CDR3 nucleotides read TGTGCCAGCACACGGGTAGCAGATACGCAGTATTTT. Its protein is CASTRVADTQYF.

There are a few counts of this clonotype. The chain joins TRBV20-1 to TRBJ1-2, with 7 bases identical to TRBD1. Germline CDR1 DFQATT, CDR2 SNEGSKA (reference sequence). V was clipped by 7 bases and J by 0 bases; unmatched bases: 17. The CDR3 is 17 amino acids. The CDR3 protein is CSVANGKGGEANYGYTF. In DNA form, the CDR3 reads TGCAGTGTCGCAAATGGTAAAGGGGGCGAGGCTAACTATGGCTACACCTTC.

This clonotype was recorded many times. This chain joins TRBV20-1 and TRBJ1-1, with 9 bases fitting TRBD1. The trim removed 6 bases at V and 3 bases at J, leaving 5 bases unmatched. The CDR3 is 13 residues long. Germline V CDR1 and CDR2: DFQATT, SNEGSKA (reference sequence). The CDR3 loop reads CSATGGLDTEAFF. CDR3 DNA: TGCAGTGCCACAGGGGGCTTGGACACTGAAGCTTTCTTT.

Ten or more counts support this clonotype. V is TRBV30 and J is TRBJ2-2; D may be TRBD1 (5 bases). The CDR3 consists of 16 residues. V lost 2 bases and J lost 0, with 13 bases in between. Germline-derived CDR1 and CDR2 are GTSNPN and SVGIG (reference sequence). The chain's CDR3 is CAWSRGRPANTGELFF. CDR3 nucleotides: TGTGCCTGGAGTAGGGGCAGACCCGCGAACACCGGGGAGCTGTTTTTT.

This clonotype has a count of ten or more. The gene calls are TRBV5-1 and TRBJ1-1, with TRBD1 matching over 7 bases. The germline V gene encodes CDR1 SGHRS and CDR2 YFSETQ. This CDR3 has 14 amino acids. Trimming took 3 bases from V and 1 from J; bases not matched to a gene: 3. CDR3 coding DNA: TGCGCCAGCAGCTGGGGACAGACGAACACTGAAGCTTTCTTT. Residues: CASSWGQTNTEAFF.

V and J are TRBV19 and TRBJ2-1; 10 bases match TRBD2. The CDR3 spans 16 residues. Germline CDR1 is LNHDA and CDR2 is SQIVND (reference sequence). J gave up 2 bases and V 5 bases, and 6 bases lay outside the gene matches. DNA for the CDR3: TGTGCCAGTAGTTTCCCGGGACTAGCGCCCTACAATGAGCAGTTCTTC. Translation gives CASSFPGLAPYNEQFF. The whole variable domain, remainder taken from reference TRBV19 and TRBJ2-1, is DGGITQSPKYLFRKEGQNVTLSCEQNLNHDAMYWYRQDPGQGLRLIYYSQIVNDFQKGDIAEGYSVSREKKESFPLTVTSAQKNPTAFYLCASSFPGLAPYNEQFFGPGTRLTVL.